One and the same sample provided the 12 T cell receptor beta chains below, sequenced in a study of T cells after yellow fever vaccination. TCRdb processed the 5' RACE reads anew with MiXCR; each CDR3 protein has one entry. The data show a few hundred thousand distinct CDR3 sequences, with roughly 17% seen just once and roughly 17% held by the top ten. Sequences were derived from PBMCs, sampled about 5 days after the first yellow fever vaccination. Receptor source: a man aged 18 to 30 who received the YFV17D yellow fever vaccine.

The gene calls are TRBV7-8 and TRBJ2-6; tentatively, D is TRBD1 or TRBD2 (5 bases each). Deletions cut 5 bases from V and 0 bases from J, with 14 bases between. The CDR3 consists of 17 residues. Germline CDR1 and CDR2: SGHVS and FQNEAQ. Here the CDR3 DNA reads TGTGCCAGCAGCCCGGGACCTGCAGGCTCTGGGGCCAACGTCCTGACTTTC. This codes for CASSPGPAGSGANVLTF.

The rearrangement uses TRBV3-1 and TRBJ2-5; D possibly matches TRBD1 or TRBD2 (5 bases each). The CDR3 has 15 residues. V lost 3 bases and J 5 bases, leaving 16 bases between the germline ends. CDR1 and CDR2 from the germline V gene are LGHDT and YNNKEL (reference sequence). The CDR3 loop is CASSHIATGPETQYF. Here the CDR3 DNA reads TGTGCCAGCAGCCATATCGCGACGGGGCCGGAGACCCAGTACTTC.

The chain links TRBV12-3 or TRBV12-4 to TRBJ1-4; possible D gene TRBD1, 6 bases. The CDR3 contains 14 residues. The V and J ends lost 6 bases and 7 bases respectively, with 15 bases between them. CDR3 in amino acids: CASSLRWGAEKLFF. The CDR3 coding sequence is TGTGCCAGCAGCCTACGGTGGGGGGCTGAAAAACTGTTTTTT.

The rearrangement uses TRBV20-1 and TRBJ2-1; 8 bases match TRBD2. Trimming at V came to 2 bases and at J to 8 bases, leaving 11 bases not matched to a gene. Germline V CDR1 and CDR2: DFQATT, SNEGSKA (reference sequence). The CDR3 is made up of 15 amino acids. DNA of the CDR3: TGCAGTGCTAGAACTCCAGGCGGGGGGAGGGATGAGCAGTTCTTC. Its protein product is CSARTPGGGRDEQFF.

The chain joins TRBV4-3 to TRBJ1-6; no clear D. Germline V CDR1 and CDR2: LGHNA, YSLEER. This CDR3 has 14 amino acids. V lost 3 bases and J 10 bases, leaving 13 bases between the germline ends. The CDR3 is CASSQGTFWSPLHF. CDR3 DNA sequence: TGCGCCAGCAGCCAGGGCACCTTCTGGTCACCCCTCCACTTT.

This clonotype was found a few times. The chain links TRBV20-1 to TRBJ1-5; possibly TRBD1 for D (6 bases). The CDR3 runs to 17 residues. V was shortened by 0 bases and J by 1 base, with 16 bases between the two germline ends. The germline gives CDR1 DFQATT, CDR2 SNEGSKA (reference sequence). In DNA form, the CDR3 reads TGCAGTGCTAGAGAAGGGGGAGGAGGAGAGAGCAATCAGCCCCAGCATTTT. It translates to CSAREGGGGESNQPQHF.

The chain uses TRBV15 and TRBJ1-5, with 9 bases that match TRBD1. V trimming: 3 bases; J trimming: 8 bases; junction bases outside the gene matches: 5. The CDR3 totals 14 residues. The germline V gene encodes CDR1 LNHNV and CDR2 YYDKDF (reference sequence). Here the CDR3 reads CATSSEDRGEPQHF. The CDR3 DNA sequence: TGTGCCACCAGCAGTGAGGACAGGGGTGAGCCCCAGCATTTT. The variable domain in full, completed from reference TRBV15 and TRBJ1-5, reads DAMVIQNPRYQVTQFGKPVTLSCSQTLNHNVMYWYQQKSSQAPKLLFHYYDKDFNNEADTPDNFQSRRPNTSFCFLDIRSPGLGDTAMYLCATSSEDRGEPQHFGDGTRLSIL.

This chain connects TRBV28 to TRBJ1-6; 9 bases fit TRBD1. This CDR3 has 15 amino acids. With V trimmed by 5 bases and J by 9 bases, 8 bases remained unmatched. Germline loops: CDR1 MDHEN, CDR2 SYDVKM. This chain's CDR3 is CASSPETGGASPLHF. The CDR3 DNA reads TGTGCCAGCAGTCCCGAGACAGGGGGGGCTTCACCCCTCCACTTT.

This chain uses TRBV4-3 with TRBJ2-2; D ambiguous. V lost 0 bases, J lost 8 bases, and 13 bases lay in between. Germline lookup yields CDR1 LGHNA and CDR2 YSLEER. The CDR3 contains 15 residues. The DNA of the CDR3 is TGCGCCAGCAGCCAAGATGTAGGCGGTTTTGGGGAGCTGTTTTTT. It encodes CASSQDVGGFGELFF.

This clonotype occurred a few times. V gene TRBV11-3 combines with J gene TRBJ2-2; 11 positions match TRBD2. CDR1 is SGHNT, CDR2 YENEEA, per germline. The CDR3 loop spans 16 amino acids. With V trimmed by 5 bases and J by 0 bases, 2 bases remained unmatched. The CDR3 here is CASSSSGGANTGELFF. The CDR3 DNA is TGTGCCAGCAGCAGTAGCGGGGGGGCGAACACCGGGGAGCTGTTTTTT. Full variable domain (remainder filled in from reference TRBV11-3 and TRBJ2-2): EAGVVQSPRYKIIEKKQPVAFWCNPISGHNTLYWYLQNLGQGPELLIRYENEEAVDDSQLPKDRFSAERLKGVDSTLKIQPAELGDSAVYLCASSSSGGANTGELFFGEGSRLTVL.

The chain joins TRBV6-5 to TRBJ2-1, with 7 bases lining up with TRBD2. Trimming took 2 bases from V and 4 from J; bases not matched to a gene: 8. CDR3 length equals 16 residues. Germline assignment: CDR1 MNHEY and CDR2 SVGAGI. The CDR3 DNA sequence: TGTGCCAGCAGTTACCTGACAGCGGGAAGTTACAATGAGCAGTTCTTC. Residues: CASSYLTAGSYNEQFF.

This clonotype was counted between two and nine times. The chain joins TRBV20-1 to TRBJ2-3; D possibly uses TRBD1 or TRBD2 (5 bases each). The germline CDR1 and CDR2 sequences are DFQATT and SNEGSKA (reference sequence). Trimming cost V 4 bases and J 6 bases, with 11 bases left between them. CDR3 length: 12 residues. CDR3 sequence reads: CSANEGPDTQYF. As DNA, the CDR3 is TGCAGTGCTAACGAGGGGCCGGATACGCAGTATTTT.